This entry is about one TCR beta chain. Its specificity is not known. This CDR3 is built from 13 residues. Trimming removed 3 bases from V and 2 bases from J, with 2 bases in between. Looked up from germline, CDR1 is SGHDN and CDR2 is FVKESK. The table came from immunoSEQ multiplex PCR; TCRdb's copy has only in-frame clones and leaves some out. The repertoire has 2,500,000 or so clones, 85% to 95% of them found once; the top ten carry around 0.15%. This entry comes from a study of shared clonotypes between healthy human individuals. Findings and caveats of the study: Sampling involved blood alone; tissue repertoires likely differ.

The sequence was collected from a man aged 18 to 35 in good health. The chain carries TRBV14 and TRBJ1-6, with D uncertain. Sequencing was carried out using naive CD4+ T cells sorted from blood. The subset was: CD45RA+ positively selected. This CDR3 is CASSQTYNSPLHF. CDR3 sequence (DNA): TGTGCCAGCAGCCAGACCTATAATTCACCCCTCCACTTT.